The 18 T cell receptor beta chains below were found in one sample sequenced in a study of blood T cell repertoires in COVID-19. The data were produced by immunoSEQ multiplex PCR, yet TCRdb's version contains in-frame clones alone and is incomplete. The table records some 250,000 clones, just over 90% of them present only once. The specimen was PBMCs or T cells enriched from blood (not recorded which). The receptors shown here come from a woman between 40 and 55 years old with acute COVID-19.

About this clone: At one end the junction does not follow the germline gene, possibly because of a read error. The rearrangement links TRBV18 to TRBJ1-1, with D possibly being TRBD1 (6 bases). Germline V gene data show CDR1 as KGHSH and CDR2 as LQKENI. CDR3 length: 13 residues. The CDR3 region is CASSQRGNPEAFF. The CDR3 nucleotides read TGTGCCAGCTCACAGAGGGGGAACCCTGAAGCTTTCTTT.

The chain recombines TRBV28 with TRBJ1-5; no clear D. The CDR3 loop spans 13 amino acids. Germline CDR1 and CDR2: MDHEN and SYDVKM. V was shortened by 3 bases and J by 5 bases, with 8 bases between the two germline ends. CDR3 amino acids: CASSFLRDQPQHF. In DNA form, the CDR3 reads TGTGCCAGCAGTTTTTTGAGAGATCAGCCCCAGCATTTT.

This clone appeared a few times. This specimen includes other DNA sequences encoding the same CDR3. CDR3 amino acids: CAWSPSSYNEQFF. CDR3 DNA: TGTGCCTGGAGTCCGAGCTCCTACAATGAGCAGTTCTTC. The chain is built from TRBV30 and TRBJ2-1; D is undetermined. This CDR3 region has 13 residues. The ends were cut back, 2 bases at V and 0 bases at J, with 5 bases in the middle. From germline, CDR1 is GTSNPN and CDR2 SVGIG (reference sequence).

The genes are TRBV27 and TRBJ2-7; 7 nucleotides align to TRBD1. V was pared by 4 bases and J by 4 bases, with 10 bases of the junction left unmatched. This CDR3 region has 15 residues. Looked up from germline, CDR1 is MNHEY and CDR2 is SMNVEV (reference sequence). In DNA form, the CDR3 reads TGTGCCAGCAGTTCGTCCCCCGGGACAGATTACGAGCAGTACTTC. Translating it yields CASSSSPGTDYEQYF.

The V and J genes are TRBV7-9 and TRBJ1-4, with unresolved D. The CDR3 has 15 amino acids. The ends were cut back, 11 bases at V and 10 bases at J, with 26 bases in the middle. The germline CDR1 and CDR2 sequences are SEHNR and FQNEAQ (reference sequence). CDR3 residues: CASRSSERYSGKLFF. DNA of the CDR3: TGTGCCTCGCGGAGCAGCGAGCGTTATTCTGGAAAACTGTTTTTT.

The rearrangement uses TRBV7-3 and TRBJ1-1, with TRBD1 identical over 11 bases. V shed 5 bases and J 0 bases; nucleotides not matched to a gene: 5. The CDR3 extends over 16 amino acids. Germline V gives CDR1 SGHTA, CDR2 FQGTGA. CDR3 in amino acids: CASSPRTGGLNTEAFF. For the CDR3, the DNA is TGTGCCAGCAGCCCCAGGACAGGGGGCCTGAACACTGAAGCTTTCTTT.

The CDR3 is CAISPTSGGAHNEQFF. The CDR3 DNA reads TGTGCCATCAGCCCCACTAGCGGGGGGGCCCACAATGAGCAGTTCTTC. The chain uses TRBV10-3 and TRBJ2-1, with 13 bases identical to TRBD2. Germline-derived CDR1 and CDR2 are ENHRY and SYGVKD. The J segment lost 5 bases and the V segment lost 6 bases, leaving 7 bases of the junction unmatched. This CDR3 contains 16 residues.

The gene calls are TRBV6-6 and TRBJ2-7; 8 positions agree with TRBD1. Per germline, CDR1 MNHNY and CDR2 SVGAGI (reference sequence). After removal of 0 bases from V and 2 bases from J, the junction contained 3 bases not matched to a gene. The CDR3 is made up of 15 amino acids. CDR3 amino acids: CASSYSTGAAYEQYF. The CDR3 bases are TGTGCCAGCAGTTACTCGACAGGGGCGGCCTACGAGCAGTACTTC.

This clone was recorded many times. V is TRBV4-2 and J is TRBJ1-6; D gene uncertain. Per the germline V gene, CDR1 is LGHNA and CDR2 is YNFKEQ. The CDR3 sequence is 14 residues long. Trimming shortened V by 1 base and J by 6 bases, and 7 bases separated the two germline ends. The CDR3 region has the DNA TGTGCCAGCAGCCAAGGGGAGCCTAATTCACCCCTCCACTTT. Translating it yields CASSQGEPNSPLHF.

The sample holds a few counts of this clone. The CDR3 is CSGTGTASVTQYF. Written as DNA, the CDR3 is TGCAGCGGCACCGGGACAGCTTCGGTGACCCAGTACTTC. The chain is built from TRBV29-1 and TRBJ2-5; the match to TRBD1 covers 7 bases. The germline CDR1 and CDR2 sequences are SQVTM and ANQGSEA. J lost 7 bases, V lost 7 bases, and 12 bases had no gene match. The CDR3 runs to 13 residues.

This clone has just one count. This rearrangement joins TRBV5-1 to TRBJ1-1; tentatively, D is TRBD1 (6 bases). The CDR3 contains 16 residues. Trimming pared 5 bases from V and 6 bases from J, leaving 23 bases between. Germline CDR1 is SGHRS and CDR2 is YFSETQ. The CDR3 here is CASRRGSLQGVAEAFF. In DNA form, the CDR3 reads TGCGCCAGCAGAAGGGGGTCGCTCCAGGGAGTCGCTGAAGCTTTCTTT. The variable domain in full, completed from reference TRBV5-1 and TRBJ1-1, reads KAGVTQTPRYLIKTRGQQVTLSCSPISGHRSVSWYQQTPGQGLQFLFEYFSETQRNKGNFPGRFSGRQFSNSRSEMNVSTLELGDSALYLCASRRGSLQGVAEAFFGQGTRLTVV.

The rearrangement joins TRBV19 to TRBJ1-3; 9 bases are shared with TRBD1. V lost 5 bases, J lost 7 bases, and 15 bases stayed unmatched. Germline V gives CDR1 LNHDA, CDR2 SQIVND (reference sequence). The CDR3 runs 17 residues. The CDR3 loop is CASSLFLTGGGPNTIYF. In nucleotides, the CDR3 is TGTGCCAGTAGTCTGTTCTTGACAGGGGGAGGTCCGAACACCATATATTTT.

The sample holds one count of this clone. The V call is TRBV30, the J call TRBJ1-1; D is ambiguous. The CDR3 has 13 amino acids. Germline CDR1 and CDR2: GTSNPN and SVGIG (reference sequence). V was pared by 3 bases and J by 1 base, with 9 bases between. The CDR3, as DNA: TGTGCCTGGAGCCGCCTGGCGAACACTGAAGCTTTCTTT. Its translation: CAWSRLANTEAFF.

The CDR3 sequence is CASSQDPAGRYTEAFF. The DNA of the CDR3 is TGCGCCAGCAGCCAAGATCCCGCAGGTCGGTACACTGAAGCTTTCTTT. The rearrangement links TRBV4-3 to TRBJ1-1; no reliable D call. The CDR3 is 16 amino acids. Per germline, CDR1 LGHNA and CDR2 YSLEER. The ends were cut back, 0 bases at V and 3 bases at J, with 14 bases in the middle.

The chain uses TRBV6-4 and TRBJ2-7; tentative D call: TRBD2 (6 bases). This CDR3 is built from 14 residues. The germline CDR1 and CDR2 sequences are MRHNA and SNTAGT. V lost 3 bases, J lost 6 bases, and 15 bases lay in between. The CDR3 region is CASSEGLPGSEQYF. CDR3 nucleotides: TGTGCCAGCAGTGAGGGACTGCCCGGTAGCGAGCAGTACTTC.

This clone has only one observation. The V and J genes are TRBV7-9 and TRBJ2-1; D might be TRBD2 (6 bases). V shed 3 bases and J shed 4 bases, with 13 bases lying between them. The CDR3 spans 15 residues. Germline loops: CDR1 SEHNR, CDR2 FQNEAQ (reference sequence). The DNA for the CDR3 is TGTGCCAGCAGCTTCGCCGCGGGAACTTACAATGAGCAGTTCTTC. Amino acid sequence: CASSFAAGTYNEQFF.

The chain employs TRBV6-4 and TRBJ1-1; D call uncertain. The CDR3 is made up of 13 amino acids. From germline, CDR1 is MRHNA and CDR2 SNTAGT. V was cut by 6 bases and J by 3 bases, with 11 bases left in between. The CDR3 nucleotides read TGTGCCAGCAGGCAAACAGAGTACACTGAAGCTTTCTTT. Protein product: CASRQTEYTEAFF.

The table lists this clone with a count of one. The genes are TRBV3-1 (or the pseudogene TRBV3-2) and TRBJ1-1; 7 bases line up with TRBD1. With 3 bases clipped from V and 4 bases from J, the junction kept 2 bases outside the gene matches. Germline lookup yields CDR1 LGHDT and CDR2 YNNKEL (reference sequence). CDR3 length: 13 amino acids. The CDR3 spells CASSQDRLTEAFF. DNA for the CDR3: TGTGCCAGCAGCCAGGACAGGCTCACTGAAGCTTTCTTT.